The rows below give T cell receptor beta chains drawn from one sample of a study of shared clonotypes between healthy human individuals. Sequenced by immunoSEQ multiplex PCR; TCRdb stores in-frame clones only, minus some. The profile shows some 2,500,000 clones, more than 85% of them singletons. The sequencing sample was made of naive CD4+ T cells from PBMCs. Receptors were obtained from a man between 18 and 35 years old in good health. Some clones in this sample may be carry-over from other donors' samples. CDR3s leave out the opening cysteine and the closing phenylalanine or tryptophan. The order of the fields is D gene, clone size, V gene, CDR3 protein. D genes are given only for firm matches. Expanded clones are given a class, and other clones once, few, many or no size at all.

d_call: TRBD1
clone_size: NA
v_call: TRBV7-9
cdr3_aa: ASSQFRAGGVGYT

d_call: NA
clone_size: NA
v_call: TRBV5-1
cdr3_aa: ASSSTGPNLNEQF

d_call: NA
clone_size: few
v_call: TRBV30
cdr3_aa: AVMPTMNTEAF

d_call: NA
clone_size: NA
v_call: TRBV7-3
cdr3_aa: ASSLNPVPRRGETQY

d_call: NA
clone_size: NA
v_call: TRBV25-1
cdr3_aa: ASSDPGYKNIQY

d_call: NA
clone_size: NA
v_call: TRBV6-6
cdr3_aa: ASSFRTGELF

d_call: NA
clone_size: NA
v_call: TRBV18
cdr3_aa: ASSPPSSYEQY

d_call: TRBD1
clone_size: NA
v_call: TRBV6-5
cdr3_aa: ASSYEGTGGDYGYT

d_call: TRBD1
clone_size: NA
v_call: TRBV27
cdr3_aa: ASRTTGAVEQY

d_call: TRBD1
clone_size: NA
v_call: TRBV19
cdr3_aa: ASSPLPGQRLREQY

d_call: TRBD1
clone_size: NA
v_call: TRBV5-1
cdr3_aa: ASSWGNDRATNYGYT

d_call: TRBD2
clone_size: NA
v_call: TRBV10-3
cdr3_aa: AIYSGGSTYEQY

d_call: TRBD1
clone_size: NA
v_call: TRBV14
cdr3_aa: ASSLPRTGAGELF

d_call: TRBD2
clone_size: NA
v_call: TRBV6-4
cdr3_aa: ASTSGLAFNIQY

d_call: NA
clone_size: NA
v_call: TRBV14
cdr3_aa: ASSQDMRQSYGYT

d_call: NA
clone_size: NA
v_call: TRBV7-3
cdr3_aa: ASSLTGPRPYNEQF

d_call: TRBD1
clone_size: NA
v_call: TRBV4-1
cdr3_aa: ASSQGRGTGGTDTQY

d_call: NA
clone_size: NA
v_call: TRBV7-7
cdr3_aa: ASSFGGRLDEQF

d_call: TRBD2
clone_size: few
v_call: TRBV7-3
cdr3_aa: ASSLGTSGNEQF

d_call: NA
clone_size: NA
v_call: TRBV5-1
cdr3_aa: ASSLDRAYNEQF

d_call: TRBD1
clone_size: NA
v_call: TRBV28
cdr3_aa: ASSHSPGGVYEQY

d_call: NA
clone_size: NA
v_call: TRBV7-3
cdr3_aa: ASSPTAENTGELF

d_call: TRBD2
clone_size: NA
v_call: TRBV30
cdr3_aa: AWSVAGDTYNEQF

d_call: TRBD1
clone_size: NA
v_call: TRBV28
cdr3_aa: ASKRGLKQPQH

d_call: NA
clone_size: NA
v_call: TRBV6-6
cdr3_aa: ASSYIRSAGSGYT

d_call: NA
clone_size: NA
v_call: TRBV6-6
cdr3_aa: ASSYSTATQETQY

d_call: TRBD1
clone_size: NA
v_call: TRBV6-5
cdr3_aa: ASSSGQGQETQY

d_call: TRBD2
clone_size: NA
v_call: TRBV4-1
cdr3_aa: ASSQLAGGPWEQY

d_call: NA
clone_size: NA
v_call: TRBV7-2
cdr3_aa: ASSRGPGGYEQY

d_call: NA
clone_size: NA
v_call: TRBV5-6
cdr3_aa: ASSSRHRSGNTQY

d_call: NA
clone_size: once
v_call: TRBV28
cdr3_aa: ASSFIDSLAKNIQY

d_call: TRBD1
clone_size: NA
v_call: TRBV7-2
cdr3_aa: ASSHSGGRTEAF